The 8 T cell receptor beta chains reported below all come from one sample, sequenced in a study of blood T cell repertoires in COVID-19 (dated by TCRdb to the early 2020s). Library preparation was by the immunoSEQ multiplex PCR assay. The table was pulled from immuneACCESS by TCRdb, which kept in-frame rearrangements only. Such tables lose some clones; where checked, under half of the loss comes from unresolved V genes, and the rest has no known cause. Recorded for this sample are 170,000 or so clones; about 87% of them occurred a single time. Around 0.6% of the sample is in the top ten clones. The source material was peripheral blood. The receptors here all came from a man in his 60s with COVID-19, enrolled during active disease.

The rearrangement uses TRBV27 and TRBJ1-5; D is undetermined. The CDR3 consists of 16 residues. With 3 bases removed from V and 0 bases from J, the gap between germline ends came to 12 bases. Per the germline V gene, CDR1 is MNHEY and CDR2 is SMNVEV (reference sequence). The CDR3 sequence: CASSLDRRYSNQPQHF. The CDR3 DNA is TGTGCCAGCAGTTTGGATAGGAGGTATAGCAATCAGCCCCAGCATTTT.

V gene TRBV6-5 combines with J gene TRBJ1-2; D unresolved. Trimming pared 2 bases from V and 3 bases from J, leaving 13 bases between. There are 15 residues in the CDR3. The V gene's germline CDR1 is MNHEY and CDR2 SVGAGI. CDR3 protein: CASSYTGKRDYGYTF. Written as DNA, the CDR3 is TGTGCCAGCAGTTACACGGGGAAGAGGGACTATGGCTACACCTTC.

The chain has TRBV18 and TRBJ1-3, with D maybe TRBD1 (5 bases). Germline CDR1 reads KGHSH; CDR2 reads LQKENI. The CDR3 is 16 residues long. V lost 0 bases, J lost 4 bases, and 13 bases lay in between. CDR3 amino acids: CASSPPGQVGGNTIYF. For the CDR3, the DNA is TGTGCCAGCTCACCACCCGGACAAGTAGGAGGAAACACCATATATTTT.

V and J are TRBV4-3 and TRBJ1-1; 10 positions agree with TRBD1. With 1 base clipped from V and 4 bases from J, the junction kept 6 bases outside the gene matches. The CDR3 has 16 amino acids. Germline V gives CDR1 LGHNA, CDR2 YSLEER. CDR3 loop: CASSQGDRGSITEAFF. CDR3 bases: TGCGCCAGCAGCCAAGGGGACAGGGGATCGATCACTGAAGCTTTCTTT.

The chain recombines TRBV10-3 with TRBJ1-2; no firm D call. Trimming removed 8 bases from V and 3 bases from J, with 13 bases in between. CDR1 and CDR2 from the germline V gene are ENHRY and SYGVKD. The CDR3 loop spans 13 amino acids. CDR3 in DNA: TGTGCCATCGGGGAGCCGAGGTACTATGGCTACACCTTC. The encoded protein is CAIGEPRYYGYTF.

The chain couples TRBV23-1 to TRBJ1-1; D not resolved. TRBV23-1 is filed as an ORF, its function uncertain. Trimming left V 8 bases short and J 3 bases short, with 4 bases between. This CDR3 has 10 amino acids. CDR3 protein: CASRDTEAFF. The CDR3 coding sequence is TGCGCCAGCCGGGACACTGAAGCTTTCTTT.

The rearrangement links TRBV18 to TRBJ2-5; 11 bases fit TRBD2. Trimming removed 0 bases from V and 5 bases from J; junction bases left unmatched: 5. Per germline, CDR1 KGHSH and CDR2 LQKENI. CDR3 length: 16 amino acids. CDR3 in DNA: TGTGCCAGCTCACCACCCCTAGCGGGGGGAGGTGAGACCCAGTACTTC. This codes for CASSPPLAGGGETQYF.

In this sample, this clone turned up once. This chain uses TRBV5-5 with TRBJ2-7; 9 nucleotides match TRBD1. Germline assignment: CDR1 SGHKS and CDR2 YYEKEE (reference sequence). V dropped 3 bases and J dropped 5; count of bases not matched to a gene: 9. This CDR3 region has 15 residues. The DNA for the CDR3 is TGTGCCAGCAGCTCCCCGGGACAGGGATGGAACGAGCAGTACTTC. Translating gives CASSSPGQGWNEQYF.